The 4 T cell receptor beta chains given below trace back to one sample, sequenced in a study of blood T cell repertoires in COVID-19. Profiling relied on immunoSEQ multiplex PCR, and the TCRdb table lists in-frame clones only, not all of them. The table has about 170,000 clones, approximately 84% seen once. The material sequenced was PBMCs or T cells enriched from blood (not recorded which). All receptors come from a man aged 45-60 years who had recovered from COVID-19.

The chain joins TRBV4-3 to TRBJ2-7; 9 nucleotides match TRBD1. The V gene end was trimmed by 2 bases and the J gene end by 2 bases; junction bases not matched to a gene: 4. CDR3 length: 15 amino acids. The germline gives CDR1 LGHNA, CDR2 YSLEER. The CDR3 nucleotides are TGCGCCAGCAGCCAATGGGGGACAGGGACCTACGAGCAGTACTTC. It translates to CASSQWGTGTYEQYF.

Written as DNA, the CDR3 is TGTGCCAGCTCACCACCAGGGGTCTCGGGCGCTGAAGCTTTCTTT. Protein sequence: CASSPPGVSGAEAFF. The J gene is TRBJ1-1, the V gene TRBV18, with D perhaps matching TRBD1 (5 bases). This CDR3 is 15 amino acids long. Trimming took 0 bases from V and 6 from J, leaving 14 bases between them. From germline, CDR1 is KGHSH and CDR2 LQKENI.

V is TRBV29-1 and J is TRBJ2-7, with a tentative D call TRBD1 (5 bases). Germline V gene sequence: CDR1 SQVTM, CDR2 ANQGSEA. The CDR3 totals 12 residues. V gave up 4 bases and J gave up 3 bases, with 10 bases separating them. DNA for the CDR3: TGCAGCGTTGGTACAGGAGTCTACGAGCAGTACTTC. This codes for CSVGTGVYEQYF.

J is TRBJ2-7 and V is TRBV27; D possibly corresponds to TRBD1 (5 bases). There are 13 residues in the CDR3. With 7 bases removed from V and 7 bases from J, the gap between germline ends came to 17 bases. The V gene's germline CDR1 is MNHEY and CDR2 SMNVEV (reference sequence). The CDR3 reads CASTTGLDGEQYF. CDR3 DNA sequence: TGTGCCAGCACCACAGGCCTTGATGGAGAGCAGTACTTC.